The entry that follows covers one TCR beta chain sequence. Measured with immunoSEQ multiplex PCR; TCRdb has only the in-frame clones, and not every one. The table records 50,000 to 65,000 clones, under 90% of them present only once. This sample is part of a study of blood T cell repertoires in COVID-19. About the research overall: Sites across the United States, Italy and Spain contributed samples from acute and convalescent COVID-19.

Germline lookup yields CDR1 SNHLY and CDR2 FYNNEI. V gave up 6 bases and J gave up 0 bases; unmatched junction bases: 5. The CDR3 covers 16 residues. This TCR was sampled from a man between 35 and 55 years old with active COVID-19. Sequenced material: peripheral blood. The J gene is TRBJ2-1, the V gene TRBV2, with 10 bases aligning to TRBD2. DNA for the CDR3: TGTGCCAGCAGCGCAAGGACTAGCGGCTCCTACAATGAGCAGTTCTTC. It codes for CASSARTSGSYNEQFF.